This T cell receptor (beta chain) was profiled in a study of blood T cell repertoires in COVID-19 (TCRdb year 2020). For context, the study as a whole: Samples from collaborators originated in the United States, Italy and Spain and spanned both the acute and convalescent phases of COVID-19. The prospective study material was composed of cDNA or gDNA derived from T cells, B-cell-depleted T cells, or PBMCs. Deeply sampled blood TCRbeta repertoires from subjects exposed to, actively infected with, or recovered from COVID-19 were included in the dataset. A freely available public database, intended as a resource for researchers studying the immune response to SARS-CoV-2, is where the repertoires were released. The samples were drawn from two sources: the first 160 participants of the ongoing ImmuneRACE study, and over 1,000 subjects contributed by 6 global collaborators. Nearly every sample came with metadata listing a de-identified subject ID, COVID-19 status, age in years and sex. Where available, HLA class I and class II types were taken from metadata supplied by the sample provider and were not determined by assay-based typing.

Concerning this clone itself: Its recognized antigen is unknown. The input lacks base qualities; no much larger clone sits a single base away.

Overall study outcomes, separate from this receptor: The amount of clinical and demographic metadata varied by source and participant and was provided uncurated.

The germline V gene (reference sequence) sets CDR1 to GTSNPN and CDR2 to SVGIG. V loses 2 bases of germline sequence and J loses 5 bases, and the interval between the two ends is 19 bases. The CDR3, cysteine through phenylalanine, is 15 amino acids long. This entry keeps only the CDR3 DNA: 45 bases, framed from base 1. Each collaborating institution followed its own protocols to collect whole blood in K2EDTA tubes. For TCRbeta analysis, collaborators shipped samples in one of three forms: frozen whole blood, isolated PBMCs, or DNA extracted from either of those sample types. The immunoSEQ Assay, a bias-controlled multiplex PCR, was used to amplify TCRbeta CDR3 regions from genomic DNA. Regarding the original processing steps: The number of nucleated cells in each sample was estimated from the amplification of reference gene primers within the assay. To quantify the absolute abundance of each unique TCRbeta CDR3 rearrangement, sequence reads were collapsed and filtered. For each sample, productive Simpson clonality was calculated as the square root of Simpson's diversity index across productive rearrangements. As stored in TCRdb, this immuneACCESS dataset retains in-frame rearrangements with V and J assigned. A fraction of the clones does not appear; measured against another copy, unresolved V genes explain less than half of the discrepancy, and the remainder lacks a known reason. V and J calls and clone size come straight from that table; D and trimming were deduced from the DNA. The sample has a few hundred thousand clones on record, roughly 80% of them singletons. In total, the top ten clones hold roughly 3.2% of the sample.

This receptor was identified in a woman between 18 and 30 years old with acute or convalescent COVID-19. The receptor chain draws on TRBV30 and TRBJ2-7; TRBD2 could be the D gene, as 6 bases match. The sequenced material came from peripheral blood. The DNA sequence is TGTGCCTGGAGTACCTCCCCCCCGGGAGAGGACGAGCAGTACTTC. Protein translation: CAWSTSPPGEDEQYF.